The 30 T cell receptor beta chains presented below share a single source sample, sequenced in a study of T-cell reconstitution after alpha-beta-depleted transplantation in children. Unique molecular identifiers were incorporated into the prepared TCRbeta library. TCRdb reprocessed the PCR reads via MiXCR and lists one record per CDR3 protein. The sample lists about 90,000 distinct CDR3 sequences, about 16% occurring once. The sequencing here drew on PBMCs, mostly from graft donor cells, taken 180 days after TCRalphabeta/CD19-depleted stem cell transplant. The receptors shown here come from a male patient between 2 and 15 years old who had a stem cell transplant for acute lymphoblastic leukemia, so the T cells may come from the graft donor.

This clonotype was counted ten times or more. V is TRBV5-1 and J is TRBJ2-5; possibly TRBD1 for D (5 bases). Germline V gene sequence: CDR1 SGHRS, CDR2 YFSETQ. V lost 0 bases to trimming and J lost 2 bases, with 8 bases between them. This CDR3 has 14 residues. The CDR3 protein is CASSLARAQETQYF. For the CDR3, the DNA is TGCGCCAGCAGCTTGGCCAGGGCACAAGAGACCCAGTACTTC.

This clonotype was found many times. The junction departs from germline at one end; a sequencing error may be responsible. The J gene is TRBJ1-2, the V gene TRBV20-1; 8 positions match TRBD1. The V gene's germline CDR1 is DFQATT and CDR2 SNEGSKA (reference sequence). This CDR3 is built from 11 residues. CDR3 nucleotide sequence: TGCAGTGCTAGAACGGGACAGGCCCTCTTCTTC. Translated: CSARTGQALFF.

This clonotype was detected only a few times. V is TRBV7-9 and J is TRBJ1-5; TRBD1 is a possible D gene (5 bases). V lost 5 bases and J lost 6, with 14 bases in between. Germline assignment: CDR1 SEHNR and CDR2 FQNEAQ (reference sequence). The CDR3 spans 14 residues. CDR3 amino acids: CASSPDVGVQPQHF. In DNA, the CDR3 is TGTGCCAGCAGCCCGGACGTGGGGGTTCAGCCCCAGCATTTT.

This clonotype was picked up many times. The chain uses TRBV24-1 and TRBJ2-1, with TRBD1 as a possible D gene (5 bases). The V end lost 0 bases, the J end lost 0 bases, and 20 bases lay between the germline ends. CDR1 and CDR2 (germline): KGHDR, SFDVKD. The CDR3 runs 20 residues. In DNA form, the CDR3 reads TGTGCCACCAGTGATTTGATGCGAGGATGGGGCATCGACTCCTACAATGAGCAGTTCTTC. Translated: CATSDLMRGWGIDSYNEQFF.

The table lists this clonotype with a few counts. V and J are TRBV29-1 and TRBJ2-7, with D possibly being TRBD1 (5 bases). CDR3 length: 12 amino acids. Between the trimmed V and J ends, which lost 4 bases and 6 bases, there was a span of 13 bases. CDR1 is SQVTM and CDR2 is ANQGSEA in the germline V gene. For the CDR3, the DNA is TGCAGCGTTGCCAGGGCCGCCGGCGAGCAGTACTTC. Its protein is CSVARAAGEQYF.

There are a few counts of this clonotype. CDR3 in amino acids: CASSLAGWGQPNTEAFF. DNA for the CDR3: TGTGCCAGCAGTTTAGCCGGTTGGGGGCAGCCGAACACTGAAGCTTTCTTT. The chain uses TRBV12-3 or TRBV12-4 and TRBJ1-1; D is perhaps TRBD1 (6 bases). The CDR3 loop spans 17 amino acids. The germline V and J ends were trimmed by 0 bases and 1 base, with 15 bases remaining between them.

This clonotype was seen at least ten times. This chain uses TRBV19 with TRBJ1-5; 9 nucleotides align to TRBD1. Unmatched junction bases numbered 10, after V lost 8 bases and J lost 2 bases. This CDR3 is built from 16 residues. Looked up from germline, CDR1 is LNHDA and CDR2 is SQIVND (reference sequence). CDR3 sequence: CASRDRAILGNQPQHF. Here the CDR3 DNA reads TGTGCCAGTCGGGACAGGGCTATTTTGGGCAATCAGCCCCAGCATTTT.

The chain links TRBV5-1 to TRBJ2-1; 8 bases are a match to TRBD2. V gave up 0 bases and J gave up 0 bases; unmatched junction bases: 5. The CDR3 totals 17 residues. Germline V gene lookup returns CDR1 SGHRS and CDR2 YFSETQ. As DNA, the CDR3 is TGCGCCAGCAGCTTGGCCCAGCGGGGGAGCTCCTACAATGAGCAGTTCTTC. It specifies CASSLAQRGSSYNEQFF. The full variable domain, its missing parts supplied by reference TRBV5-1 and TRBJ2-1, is KAGVTQTPRYLIKTRGQQVTLSCSPISGHRSVSWYQQTPGQGLQFLFEYFSETQRNKGNFPGRFSGRQFSNSRSEMNVSTLELGDSALYLCASSLAQRGSSYNEQFFGPGTRLTVL.

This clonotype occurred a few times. CDR3 residues: CASSLVVGGLNTEAFF. DNA of the CDR3: TGCGCCAGCAGCTTGGTGGTTGGGGGACTGAACACTGAAGCTTTCTTT. The gene calls are TRBV5-1 and TRBJ1-1; maybe TRBD1 (5 bases). The germline V and J ends were trimmed by 0 bases and 0 bases, with 12 bases remaining between them. Germline lookup yields CDR1 SGHRS and CDR2 YFSETQ. The CDR3 loop spans 16 amino acids. The complete variable domain, with remaining parts taken from reference TRBV5-1 and TRBJ1-1, reads KAGVTQTPRYLIKTRGQQVTLSCSPISGHRSVSWYQQTPGQGLQFLFEYFSETQRNKGNFPGRFSGRQFSNSRSEMNVSTLELGDSALYLCASSLVVGGLNTEAFFGQGTRLTVV.

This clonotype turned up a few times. The CDR3 protein is CASSLFAQNIQYF. The DNA for the CDR3 is TGTGCCAGCAGTTTATTCGCCCAAAACATTCAGTACTTC. The rearrangement uses TRBV27 and TRBJ2-4; no clear D gene. Trimming removed 1 base at V and 5 bases at J, with 6 bases between. CDR1 is MNHEY, CDR2 SMNVEV, per germline (reference sequence). This CDR3 has 13 residues.

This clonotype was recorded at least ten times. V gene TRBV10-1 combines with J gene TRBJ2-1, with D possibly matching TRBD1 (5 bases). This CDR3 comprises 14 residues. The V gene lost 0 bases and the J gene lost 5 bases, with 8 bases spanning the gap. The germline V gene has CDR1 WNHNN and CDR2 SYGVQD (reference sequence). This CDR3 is CASSESTANNEQFF. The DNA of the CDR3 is TGCGCCAGCAGTGAGTCGACAGCTAACAATGAGCAGTTCTTC.

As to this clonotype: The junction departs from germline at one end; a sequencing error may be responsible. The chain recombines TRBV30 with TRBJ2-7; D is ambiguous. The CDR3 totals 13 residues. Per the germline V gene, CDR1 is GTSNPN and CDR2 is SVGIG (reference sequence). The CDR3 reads CAWSLRRPYKQYF. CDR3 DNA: TGTGCCTGGAGTTTGCGGCGACCCTACAAGCAGTACTTC.

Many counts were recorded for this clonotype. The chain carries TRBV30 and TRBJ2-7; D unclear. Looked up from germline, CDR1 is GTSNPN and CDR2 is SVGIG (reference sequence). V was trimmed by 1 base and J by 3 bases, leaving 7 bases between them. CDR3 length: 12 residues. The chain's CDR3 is CAWSDGHYEQYF. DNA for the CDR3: TGTGCCTGGAGTGATGGCCACTACGAGCAGTACTTC.

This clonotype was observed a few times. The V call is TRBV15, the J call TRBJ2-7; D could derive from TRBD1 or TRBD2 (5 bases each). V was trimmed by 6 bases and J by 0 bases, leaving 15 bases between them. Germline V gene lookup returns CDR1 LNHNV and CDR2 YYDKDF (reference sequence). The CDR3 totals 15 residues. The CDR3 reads CATSPDGGRSYEQYF. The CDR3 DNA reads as TGTGCCACCAGTCCAGATGGGGGACGCTCCTACGAGCAGTACTTC.

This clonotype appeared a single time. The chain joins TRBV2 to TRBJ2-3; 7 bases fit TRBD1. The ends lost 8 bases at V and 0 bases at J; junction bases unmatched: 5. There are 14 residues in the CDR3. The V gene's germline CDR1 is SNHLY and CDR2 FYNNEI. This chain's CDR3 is CASGRTGSTDTQYF. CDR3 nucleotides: TGTGCCAGCGGAAGGACAGGTAGCACAGATACGCAGTATTTT.

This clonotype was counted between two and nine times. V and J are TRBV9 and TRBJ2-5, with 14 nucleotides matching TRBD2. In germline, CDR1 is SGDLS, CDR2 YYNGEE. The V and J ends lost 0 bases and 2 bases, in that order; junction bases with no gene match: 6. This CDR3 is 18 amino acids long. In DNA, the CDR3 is TGTGCCAGCAGCGTAGCTCCCGGGACTAGCGGGGGACAAGAGACCCAGTACTTC. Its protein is CASSVAPGTSGGQETQYF.

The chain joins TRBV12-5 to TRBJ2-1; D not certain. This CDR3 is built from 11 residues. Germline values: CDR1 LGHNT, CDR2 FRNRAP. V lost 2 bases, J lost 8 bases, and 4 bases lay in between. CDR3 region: CASGLRDEQFF. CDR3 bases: TGTGCTAGTGGTTTGCGGGATGAGCAGTTCTTC.

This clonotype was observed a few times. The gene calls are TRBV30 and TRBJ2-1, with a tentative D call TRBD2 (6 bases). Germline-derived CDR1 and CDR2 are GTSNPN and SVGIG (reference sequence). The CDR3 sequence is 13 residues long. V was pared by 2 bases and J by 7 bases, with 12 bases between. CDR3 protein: CAWSFLGRNEQFF. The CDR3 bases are TGTGCCTGGAGTTTCCTTGGGAGGAATGAGCAGTTCTTC.

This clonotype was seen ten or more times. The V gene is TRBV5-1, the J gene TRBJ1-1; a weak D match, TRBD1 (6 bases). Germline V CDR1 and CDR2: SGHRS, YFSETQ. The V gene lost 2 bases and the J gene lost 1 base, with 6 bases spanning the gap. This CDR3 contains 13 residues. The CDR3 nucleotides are TGCGCCAGCAGCTTACAGGGGAACACTGAAGCTTTCTTT. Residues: CASSLQGNTEAFF.

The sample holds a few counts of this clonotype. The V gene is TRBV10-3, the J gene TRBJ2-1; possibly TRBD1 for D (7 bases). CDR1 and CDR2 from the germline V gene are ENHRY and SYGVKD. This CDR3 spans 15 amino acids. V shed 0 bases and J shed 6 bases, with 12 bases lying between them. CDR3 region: CAISESWQGGNEQFF. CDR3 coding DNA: TGTGCCATCAGTGAGTCGTGGCAGGGGGGCAATGAGCAGTTCTTC.

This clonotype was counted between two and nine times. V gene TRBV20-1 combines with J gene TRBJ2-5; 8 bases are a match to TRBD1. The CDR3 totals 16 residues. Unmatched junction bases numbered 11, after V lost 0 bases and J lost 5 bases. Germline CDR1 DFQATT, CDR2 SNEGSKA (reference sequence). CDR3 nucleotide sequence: TGCAGTGCTAGAGATAGGGAGACAGGGGATTTCGAGACCCAGTACTTC. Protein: CSARDRETGDFETQYF.

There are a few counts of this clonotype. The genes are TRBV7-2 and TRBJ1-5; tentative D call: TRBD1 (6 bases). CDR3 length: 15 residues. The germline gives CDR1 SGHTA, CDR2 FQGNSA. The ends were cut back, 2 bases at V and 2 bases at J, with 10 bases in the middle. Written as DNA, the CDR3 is TGTGCCAGCAGCTTAATACCAGGGGGCAATCAGCCCCAGCATTTT. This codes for CASSLIPGGNQPQHF.

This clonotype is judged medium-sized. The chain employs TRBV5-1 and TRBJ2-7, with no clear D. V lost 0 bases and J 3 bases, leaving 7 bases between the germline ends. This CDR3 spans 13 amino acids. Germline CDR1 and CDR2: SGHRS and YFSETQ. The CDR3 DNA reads TGCGCCAGCAGCTTGGGAGTAGGCTACGAGCAGTACTTC. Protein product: CASSLGVGYEQYF. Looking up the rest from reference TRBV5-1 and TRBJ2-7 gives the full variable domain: KAGVTQTPRYLIKTRGQQVTLSCSPISGHRSVSWYQQTPGQGLQFLFEYFSETQRNKGNFPGRFSGRQFSNSRSEMNVSTLELGDSALYLCASSLGVGYEQYFGPGTRLTVT.

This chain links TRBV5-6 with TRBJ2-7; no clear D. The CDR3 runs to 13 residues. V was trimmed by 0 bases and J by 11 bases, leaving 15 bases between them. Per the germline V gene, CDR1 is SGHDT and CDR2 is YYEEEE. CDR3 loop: CASSLGRFSREYF. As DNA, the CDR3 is TGTGCCAGCAGCTTGGGACGGTTCTCGCGTGAGTACTTC.

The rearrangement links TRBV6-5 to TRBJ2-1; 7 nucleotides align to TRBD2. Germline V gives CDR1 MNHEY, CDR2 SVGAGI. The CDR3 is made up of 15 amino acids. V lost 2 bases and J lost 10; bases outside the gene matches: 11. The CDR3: CASSYGGDLWWEQFF. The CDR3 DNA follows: TGTGCCAGCAGTTACGGGGGGGATCTATGGTGGGAGCAGTTCTTC.

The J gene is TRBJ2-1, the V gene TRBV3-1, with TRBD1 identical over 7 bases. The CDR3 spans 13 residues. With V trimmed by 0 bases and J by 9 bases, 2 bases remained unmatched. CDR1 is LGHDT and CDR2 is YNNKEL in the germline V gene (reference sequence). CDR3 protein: CASSQDEGAEQFF. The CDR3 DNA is TGTGCCAGCAGCCAAGATGAGGGGGCTGAGCAGTTCTTC.

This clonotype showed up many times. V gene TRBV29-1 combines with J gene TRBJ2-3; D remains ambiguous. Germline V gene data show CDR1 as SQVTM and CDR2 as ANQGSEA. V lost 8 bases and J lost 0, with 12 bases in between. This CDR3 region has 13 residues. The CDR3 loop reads CSTDTPSTDTQYF. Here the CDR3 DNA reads TGCAGCACCGACACACCCAGCACAGATACGCAGTATTTT.

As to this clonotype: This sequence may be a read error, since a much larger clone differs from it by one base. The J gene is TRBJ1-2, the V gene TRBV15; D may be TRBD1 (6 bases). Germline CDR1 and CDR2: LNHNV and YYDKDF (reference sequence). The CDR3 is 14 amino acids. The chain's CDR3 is CATSRGGQGYGYNF. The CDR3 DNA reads TGTGCCACCAGCAGAGGGGGGCAGGGCTATGGCTACAACTTC.

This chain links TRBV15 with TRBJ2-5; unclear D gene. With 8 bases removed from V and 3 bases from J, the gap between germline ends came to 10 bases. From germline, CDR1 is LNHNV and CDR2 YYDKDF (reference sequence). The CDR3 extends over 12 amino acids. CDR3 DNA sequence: TGTGCCACCGCGTACGCAAAAGAGACCCAGTACTTC. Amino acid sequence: CATAYAKETQYF. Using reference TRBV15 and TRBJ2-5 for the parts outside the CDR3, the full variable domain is DAMVIQNPRYQVTQFGKPVTLSCSQTLNHNVMYWYQQKSSQAPKLLFHYYDKDFNNEADTPDNFQSRRPNTSFCFLDIRSPGLGDTAMYLCATAYAKETQYFGPGTRLLVL.

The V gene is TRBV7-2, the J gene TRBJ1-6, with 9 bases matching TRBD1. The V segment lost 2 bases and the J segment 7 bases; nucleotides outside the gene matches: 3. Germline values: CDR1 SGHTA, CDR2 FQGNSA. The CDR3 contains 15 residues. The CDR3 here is CASSLIGTGNSPLHF. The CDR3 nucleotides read TGTGCCAGCAGCTTAATAGGGACAGGGAATTCACCCCTCCACTTT.